Shown below are 4 T cell receptor beta chains from a single sample sequenced in a study of shared T cell receptors in the human thymus. The method was immunoSEQ multiplex PCR; TCRdb's version includes in-frame clones alone and lacks a portion of them. The data contain approximately 660,000 clones, roughly 90% of them singletons. This sample was shared with a second study, whose subject was human thymus T cells.

The sequencing sample was made of thymocytes. The receptors shown here come from a boy younger than two with a congenital heart defect.

The chain links TRBV4-2 to TRBJ1-3; 10 bases align to TRBD1. Germline CDR1 and CDR2: LGHNA and YNFKEQ. Losses at the gene ends were 4 bases for V and 8 bases for J; bases not matched to a gene: 8. The length of the CDR3 is 15 residues. Written as DNA, the CDR3 is TGTGCCAGCAGCCGGCGGGACAGGGGACTAGACACCATATATTTT. Its translation is CASSRRDRGLDTIYF.

The chain has TRBV15 and TRBJ2-2; no definite D call. From germline, CDR1 is LNHNV and CDR2 YYDKDF (reference sequence). The CDR3 length is 11 residues. Trimming took off 3 bases at V and 8 bases at J, with 4 bases between the two ends. The CDR3 DNA reads as TGTGCCACCAGCAGCCCTGGGGAGCTGTTTTTT. This encodes CATSSPGELFF.

V usage is TRBV30 and J usage is TRBJ2-4; TRBD2 matches at 9 bases. This CDR3 region has 19 residues. Germline loops: CDR1 GTSNPN, CDR2 SVGIG (reference sequence). V was pared by 0 bases and J by 0 bases, with 12 bases of the junction left unmatched. The CDR3 region is CAWSVRVGGLALAKNIQYF. The CDR3 DNA follows: TGTGCCTGGAGTGTAAGGGTCGGGGGACTAGCACTAGCCAAAAACATTCAGTACTTC.

This chain uses TRBV7-9 with TRBJ1-1, with 12 bases aligning to TRBD1. This CDR3 comprises 18 residues. The J segment lost 3 bases and the V segment lost 1 base, leaving 9 bases of the junction unmatched. Germline V lookup: CDR1 SEHNR, CDR2 FQNEAQ (reference sequence). The CDR3 loop reads CASSLGRDRGLEDTEAFF. The CDR3 DNA is TGTGCCAGCAGCTTAGGCCGGGACAGGGGGCTTGAGGACACTGAAGCTTTCTTT. The variable domain in full, completed from reference TRBV7-9 and TRBJ1-1, reads DTGVSQNPRHKITKRGQNVTFRCDPISEHNRLYWYRQTLGQGPEFLTYFQNEAQLEKSRLLSDRFSAERPKGSFSTLEIQRTEQGDSAMYLCASSLGRDRGLEDTEAFFGQGTRLTVV.